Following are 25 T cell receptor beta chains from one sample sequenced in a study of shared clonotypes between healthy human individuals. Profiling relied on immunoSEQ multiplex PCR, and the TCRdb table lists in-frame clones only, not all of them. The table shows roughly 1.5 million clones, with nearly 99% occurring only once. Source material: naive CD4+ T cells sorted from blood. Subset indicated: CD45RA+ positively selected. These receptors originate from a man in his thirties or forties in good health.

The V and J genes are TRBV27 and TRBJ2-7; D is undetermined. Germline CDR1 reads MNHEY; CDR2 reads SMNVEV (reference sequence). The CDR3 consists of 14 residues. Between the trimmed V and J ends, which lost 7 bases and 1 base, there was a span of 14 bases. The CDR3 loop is CASTLTGTSYEQYF. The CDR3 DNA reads TGTGCCAGCACCCTCACGGGCACTTCCTACGAGCAGTACTTC.

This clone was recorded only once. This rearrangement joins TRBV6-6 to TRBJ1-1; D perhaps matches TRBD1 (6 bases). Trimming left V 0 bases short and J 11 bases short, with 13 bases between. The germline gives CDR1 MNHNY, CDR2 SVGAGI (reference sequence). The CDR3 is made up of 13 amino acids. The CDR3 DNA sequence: TGTGCCAGCAGTTACTCGACAGGTTTCGATGCTTTCTTT. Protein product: CASSYSTGFDAFF.

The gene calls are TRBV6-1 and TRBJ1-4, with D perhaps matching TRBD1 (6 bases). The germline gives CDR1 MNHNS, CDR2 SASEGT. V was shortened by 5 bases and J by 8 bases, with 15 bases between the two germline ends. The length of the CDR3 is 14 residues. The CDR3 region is CASSYHREKEKLFF. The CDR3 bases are TGTGCCAGCAGTTATCACAGGGAAAAGGAAAAACTGTTTTTT.

In DNA form, the CDR3 reads TGTGCCAGCAGATCGGATTCCTATAGCAATCAGCCCCAGCATTTT. Translation: CASRSDSYSNQPQHF. The chain uses TRBV6-6 and TRBJ1-5; no clear D. CDR3 length equals 15 residues. V was clipped by 6 bases and J by 0 bases, with 12 bases between them. CDR1 and CDR2 (germline): MNHNY, SVGAGI (reference sequence).

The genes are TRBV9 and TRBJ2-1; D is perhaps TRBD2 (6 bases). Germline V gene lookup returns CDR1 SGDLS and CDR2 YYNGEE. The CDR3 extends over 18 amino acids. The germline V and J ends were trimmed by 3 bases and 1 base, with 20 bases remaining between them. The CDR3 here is CASSAPGFSGGSYNEQFF. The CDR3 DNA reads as TGTGCCAGCAGCGCCCCTGGGTTTAGCGGAGGATCCTACAATGAGCAGTTCTTC.

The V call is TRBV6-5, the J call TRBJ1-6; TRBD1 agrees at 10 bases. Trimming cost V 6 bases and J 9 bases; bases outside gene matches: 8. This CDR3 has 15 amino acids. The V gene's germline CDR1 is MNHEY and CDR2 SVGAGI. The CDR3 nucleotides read TGTGCCAGCAGAGAGGGACAGGGGAGAGTTTCACCCCTCCACTTT. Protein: CASREGQGRVSPLHF.

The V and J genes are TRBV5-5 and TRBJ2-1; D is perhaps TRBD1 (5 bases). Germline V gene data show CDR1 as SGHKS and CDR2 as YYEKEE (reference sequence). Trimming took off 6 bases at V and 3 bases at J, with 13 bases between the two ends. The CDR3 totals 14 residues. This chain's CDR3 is CASTLGRRYNEQFF. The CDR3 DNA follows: TGTGCCAGCACCCTGGGGCGTCGCTACAATGAGCAGTTCTTC. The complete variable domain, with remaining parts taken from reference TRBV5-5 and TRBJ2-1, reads DAGVTQSPTHLIKTRGQQVTLRCSPISGHKSVSWYQQVLGQGPQFIFQYYEKEERGRGNFPDRFSARQFPNYSSELNVNALLLGDSALYLCASTLGRRYNEQFFGPGTRLTVL.

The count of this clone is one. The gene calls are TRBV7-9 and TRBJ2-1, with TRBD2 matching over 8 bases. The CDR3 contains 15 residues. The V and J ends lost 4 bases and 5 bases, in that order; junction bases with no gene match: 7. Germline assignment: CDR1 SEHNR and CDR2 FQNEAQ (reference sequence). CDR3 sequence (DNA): TGTGCCAGCAGCTCGGTCTACGGGAGGGACAATGAGCAGTTCTTC. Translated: CASSSVYGRDNEQFF. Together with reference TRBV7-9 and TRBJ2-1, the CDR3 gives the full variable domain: DTGVSQNPRHKITKRGQNVTFRCDPISEHNRLYWYRQTLGQGPEFLTYFQNEAQLEKSRLLSDRFSAERPKGSFSTLEIQRTEQGDSAMYLCASSSVYGRDNEQFFGPGTRLTVL.

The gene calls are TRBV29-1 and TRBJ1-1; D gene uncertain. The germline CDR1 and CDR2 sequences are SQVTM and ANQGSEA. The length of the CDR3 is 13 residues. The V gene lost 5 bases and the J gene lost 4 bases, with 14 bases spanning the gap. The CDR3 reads CSVSLQMSTEAFF. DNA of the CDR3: TGCAGCGTTAGTTTACAGATGAGCACTGAAGCTTTCTTT.

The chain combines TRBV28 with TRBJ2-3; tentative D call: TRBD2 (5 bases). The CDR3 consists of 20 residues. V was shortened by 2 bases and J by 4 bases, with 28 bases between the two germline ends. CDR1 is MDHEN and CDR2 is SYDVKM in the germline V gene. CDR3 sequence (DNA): TGTGCCAGCAGTTTACTTGGGAAGCCTCCCGGGATCAGATCGTCAGATACGCAGTATTTT. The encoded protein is CASSLLGKPPGIRSSDTQYF.

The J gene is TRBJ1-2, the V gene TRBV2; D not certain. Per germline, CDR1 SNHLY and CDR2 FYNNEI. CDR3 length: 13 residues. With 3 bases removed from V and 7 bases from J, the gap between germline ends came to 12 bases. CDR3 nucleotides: TGTGCCAGCAGTGACGCGGGGTATCTTGGCTACACCTTC. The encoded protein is CASSDAGYLGYTF.

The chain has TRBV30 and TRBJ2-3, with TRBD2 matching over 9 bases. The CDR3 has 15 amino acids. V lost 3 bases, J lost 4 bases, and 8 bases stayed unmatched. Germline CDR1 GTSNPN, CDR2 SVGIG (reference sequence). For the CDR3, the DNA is TGTGCCTGGAGCACCCTAGCGGGAATCTCAGATACGCAGTATTTT. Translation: CAWSTLAGISDTQYF. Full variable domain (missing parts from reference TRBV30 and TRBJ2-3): SQTIHQWPATLVQPVGSPLSLECTVEGTSNPNLYWYRQAAGRGLQLLFYSVGIGQISSEVPQNLSASRPQDRQFILSSKKLLLSDSGFYLCAWSTLAGISDTQYFGPGTRLTVL.

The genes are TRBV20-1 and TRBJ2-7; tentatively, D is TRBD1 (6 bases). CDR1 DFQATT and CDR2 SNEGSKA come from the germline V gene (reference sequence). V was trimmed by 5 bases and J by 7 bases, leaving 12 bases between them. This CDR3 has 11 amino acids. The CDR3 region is CSARMTGEQYF. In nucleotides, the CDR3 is TGCAGTGCTCGAATGACAGGAGAGCAGTACTTC.

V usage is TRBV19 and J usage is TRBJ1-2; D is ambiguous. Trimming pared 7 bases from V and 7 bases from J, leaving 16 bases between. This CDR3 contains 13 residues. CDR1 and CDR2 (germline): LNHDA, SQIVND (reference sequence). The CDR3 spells CASKTANLAGYTF. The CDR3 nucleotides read TGTGCCAGTAAAACAGCGAACTTGGCTGGCTACACCTTC.

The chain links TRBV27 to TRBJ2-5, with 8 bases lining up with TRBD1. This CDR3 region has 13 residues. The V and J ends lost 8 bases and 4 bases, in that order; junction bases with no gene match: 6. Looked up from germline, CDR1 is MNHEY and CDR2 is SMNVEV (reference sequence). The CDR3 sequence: CASGRQGPETQYF. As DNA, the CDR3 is TGTGCCAGCGGTCGACAGGGGCCAGAGACCCAGTACTTC.

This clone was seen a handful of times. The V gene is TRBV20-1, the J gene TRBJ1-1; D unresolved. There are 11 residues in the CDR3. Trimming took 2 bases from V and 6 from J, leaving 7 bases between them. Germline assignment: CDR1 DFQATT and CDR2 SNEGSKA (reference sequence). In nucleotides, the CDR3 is TGCAGTGCTAGACAGAGCTCTGAAGCTTTCTTT. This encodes CSARQSSEAFF.

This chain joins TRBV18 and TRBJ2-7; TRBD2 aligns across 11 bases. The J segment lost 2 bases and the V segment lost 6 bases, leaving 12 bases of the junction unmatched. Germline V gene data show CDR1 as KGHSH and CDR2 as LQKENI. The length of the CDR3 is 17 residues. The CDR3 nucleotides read TGTGCCAGCTCGTCACTAGCGGGAGACTCCCCTACCTACGAGCAGTACTTC. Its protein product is CASSSLAGDSPTYEQYF.

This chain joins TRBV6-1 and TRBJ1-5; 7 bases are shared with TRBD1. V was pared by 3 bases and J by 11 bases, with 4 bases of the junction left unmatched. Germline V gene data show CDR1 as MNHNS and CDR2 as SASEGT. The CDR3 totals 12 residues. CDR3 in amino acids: CASSDLGQSQHF. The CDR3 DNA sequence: TGTGCCAGCAGTGACCTGGGACAGTCCCAGCATTTT.

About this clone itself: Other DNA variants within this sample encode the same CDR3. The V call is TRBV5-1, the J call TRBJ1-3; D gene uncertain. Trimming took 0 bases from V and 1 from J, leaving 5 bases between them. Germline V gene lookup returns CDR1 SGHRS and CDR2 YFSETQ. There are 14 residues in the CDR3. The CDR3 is CASSLGDSGNTIYF. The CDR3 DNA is TGCGCCAGCAGCTTGGGCGATTCTGGAAACACCATATATTTT.

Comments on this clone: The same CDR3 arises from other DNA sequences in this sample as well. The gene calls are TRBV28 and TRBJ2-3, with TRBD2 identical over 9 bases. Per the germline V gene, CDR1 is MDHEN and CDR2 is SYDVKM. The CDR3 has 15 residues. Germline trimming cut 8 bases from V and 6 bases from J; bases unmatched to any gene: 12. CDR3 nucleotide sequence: TGTGCCAGCTCCCTATTTAGCGGGAGTGGGGATACGCAGTATTTT. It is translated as CASSLFSGSGDTQYF.

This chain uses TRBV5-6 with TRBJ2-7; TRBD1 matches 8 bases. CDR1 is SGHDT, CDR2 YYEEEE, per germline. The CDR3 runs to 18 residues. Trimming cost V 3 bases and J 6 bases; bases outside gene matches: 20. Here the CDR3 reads CASSYRTGLNSDRSEQYF. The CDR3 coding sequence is TGTGCCAGCAGCTACAGGACAGGGCTAAATAGCGACCGGAGCGAGCAGTACTTC.

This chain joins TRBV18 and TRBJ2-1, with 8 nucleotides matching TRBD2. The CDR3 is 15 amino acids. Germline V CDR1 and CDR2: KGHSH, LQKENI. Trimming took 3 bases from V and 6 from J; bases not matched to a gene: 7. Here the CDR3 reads CASSPSGSELNEQFF. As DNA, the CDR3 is TGTGCCAGCTCACCCAGCGGGAGCGAACTCAATGAGCAGTTCTTC.

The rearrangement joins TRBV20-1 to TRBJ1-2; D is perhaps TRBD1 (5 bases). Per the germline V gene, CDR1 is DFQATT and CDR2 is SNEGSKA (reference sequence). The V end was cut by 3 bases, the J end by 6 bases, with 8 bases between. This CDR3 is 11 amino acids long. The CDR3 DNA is TGCAGTGCTAGGACAGACCATGGCTACACCTTC. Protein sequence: CSARTDHGYTF.

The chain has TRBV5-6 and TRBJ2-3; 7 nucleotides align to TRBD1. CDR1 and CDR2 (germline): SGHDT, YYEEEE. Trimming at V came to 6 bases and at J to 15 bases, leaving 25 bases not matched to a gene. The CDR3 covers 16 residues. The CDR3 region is CASTKGALTQIRSIYF. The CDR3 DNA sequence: TGTGCCAGCACTAAGGGGGCTCTCACACAGATACGCAGTATTTATTTT.

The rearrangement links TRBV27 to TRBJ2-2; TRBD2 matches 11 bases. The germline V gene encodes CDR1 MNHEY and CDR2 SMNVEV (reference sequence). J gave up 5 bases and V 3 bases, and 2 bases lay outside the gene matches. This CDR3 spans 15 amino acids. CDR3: CASSLTSGITGELFF. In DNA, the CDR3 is TGTGCCAGCAGTTTGACTAGCGGGATAACCGGGGAGCTGTTTTTT.